A single sample gave rise to the 25 T cell receptor beta chains below, sequenced in a study of cytomegalovirus exposure and HLA in healthy donors. The PCR used 60 Vbeta and 13 Jbeta primers. Here immunoSEQ multiplex PCR was the method, and the copy in TCRdb shows in-frame clones only, minus some. The profile shows approximately 65,000 clones, around 68% of them singletons. The sample consisted of PBMCs. These TCRs come from a man in his forties in good health and CMV-seropositive.

This clone has only a few counts. The rearrangement links TRBV7-9 to TRBJ1-6; 7 bases line up with TRBD1. With 2 bases clipped from V and 7 bases from J, the junction kept 11 bases outside the gene matches. Germline values: CDR1 SEHNR, CDR2 FQNEAQ (reference sequence). This CDR3 comprises 17 residues. CDR3 DNA: TGTGCCAGCAGCTTAAGCGCCCGGGACAGCTTAAATTCACCCCTCCACTTT. Translating it yields CASSLSARDSLNSPLHF.

This chain links TRBV14 with TRBJ2-2; 7 bases map to TRBD2. The germline V gene encodes CDR1 SGHDN and CDR2 FVKESK. With V trimmed by 3 bases and J by 6 bases, 16 bases remained unmatched. This CDR3 has 18 amino acids. CDR3 protein: CASSQTPSGGGDSGELFF. CDR3 nucleotides: TGTGCCAGCAGCCAGACACCTTCGGGCGGGGGAGATTCCGGGGAGCTGTTTTTT.

This clone was seen repeatedly, ten times or more. The chain couples TRBV9 to TRBJ1-5, with D possibly TRBD1 on 5 matching bases. The CDR3 is made up of 14 amino acids. Trimming stripped 0 bases from V and 4 bases from J, with 8 bases between. The V gene's germline CDR1 is SGDLS and CDR2 YYNGEE. The CDR3 DNA is TGTGCCAGCAGCGTAGATGGGGCAAATCAGCCCCAGCATTTT. Translated: CASSVDGANQPQHF.

This chain uses TRBV29-1 with TRBJ2-5; the D is unclear. Germline V CDR1 and CDR2: SQVTM, ANQGSEA. The CDR3 consists of 12 residues. The ends were cut back, 6 bases at V and 3 bases at J, with 11 bases in the middle. The CDR3 nucleotides read TGCAGCGTACGGTTACCTAAAGAGACCCAGTACTTC. Translating it yields CSVRLPKETQYF. Supplemented by reference TRBV29-1 and TRBJ2-5, the full variable domain reads SAVISQKPSRDICQRGTSLTIQCQVDSQVTMMFWYRQQPGQSLTLIATANQGSEATYESGFVIDKFPISRPNLTFSTLTVSNMSPEDSSIYLCSVRLPKETQYFGPGTRLLVL.

The chain employs TRBV11-3 and TRBJ2-5; 7 bases agree with TRBD1. Trimming took 5 bases from V and 4 from J; bases not matched to a gene: 7. Germline CDR1 reads SGHNT; CDR2 reads YENEEA. This CDR3 contains 14 residues. CDR3 protein: CASSRRDSPETQYF. CDR3 coding DNA: TGTGCCAGCAGCCGCAGGGACAGCCCAGAGACCCAGTACTTC. The whole variable domain, remainder taken from reference TRBV11-3 and TRBJ2-5, is EAGVVQSPRYKIIEKKQPVAFWCNPISGHNTLYWYLQNLGQGPELLIRYENEEAVDDSQLPKDRFSAERLKGVDSTLKIQPAELGDSAVYLCASSRRDSPETQYFGPGTRLLVL.

The chain employs TRBV10-3 and TRBJ2-3, with TRBD2 matching over 7 bases. With 7 bases clipped from V and 0 bases from J, the junction kept 7 bases outside the gene matches. The CDR3 runs 15 residues. Germline-derived CDR1 and CDR2 are ENHRY and SYGVKD. The CDR3: CAITDLRGSTDTQYF. The CDR3 bases are TGTGCCATCACTGACTTGCGGGGGAGCACAGATACGCAGTATTTT.

The rearrangement joins TRBV4-3 to TRBJ1-6; D is ambiguous. Germline CDR1 LGHNA, CDR2 YSLEER. The CDR3 is 17 residues long. V dropped 4 bases and J dropped 5 bases, with 18 bases sitting between them. This CDR3 reads CASSLTTGLVDNSPLHF. DNA for the CDR3: TGCGCCAGCAGCCTAACAACGGGTTTAGTGGATAATTCACCCCTCCACTTT.

The rearrangement uses TRBV7-3 and TRBJ2-3; 12 bases line up with TRBD2. There are 16 residues in the CDR3. The V segment lost 5 bases and the J segment 4 bases; nucleotides outside the gene matches: 7. Germline V CDR1 and CDR2: SGHTA, FQGTGA. The chain's CDR3 is CASSPQTSGGADTQYF. CDR3 DNA sequence: TGTGCCAGCAGCCCCCAGACTAGCGGGGGCGCAGATACGCAGTATTTT.

The CDR3 coding sequence is TGCGCCAGCAGGCCGGGACTCCTATCCAGCTCCTACAATGAGCAGTTCTTC. This translates into CASRPGLLSSSYNEQFF. The chain joins TRBV5-1 to TRBJ2-1; D possibly corresponds to TRBD2 (6 bases). Trimming shortened V by 5 bases and J by 0 bases, and 18 bases separated the two germline ends. This CDR3 is 17 amino acids long. Per germline, CDR1 SGHRS and CDR2 YFSETQ.

By its share, this clone is medium-sized (0.01 to 0.1%). V and J are TRBV6-1 and TRBJ2-3, with D unclear. This CDR3 has 17 residues. The germline CDR1 and CDR2 sequences are MNHNS and SASEGT. The V end was cut by 4 bases, the J end by 0 bases, with 17 bases between. DNA for the CDR3: TGTGCCAGCAGTGTTAACTCACAGCCTGCTAGCACAGATACGCAGTATTTT. It codes for CASSVNSQPASTDTQYF.

The rearrangement links TRBV6-5 to TRBJ2-7, with 7 bases identical to TRBD1. The germline V gene has CDR1 MNHEY and CDR2 SVGAGI. The ends lost 6 bases at V and 2 bases at J; junction bases unmatched: 10. This CDR3 comprises 15 residues. The CDR3 coding sequence is TGTGCCAGCAGGAGATCCCGGGACAGCACCTACGAGCAGTACTTC. Its translation is CASRRSRDSTYEQYF.

V is TRBV30 and J is TRBJ1-2; 8 positions agree with TRBD1. Germline-derived CDR1 and CDR2 are GTSNPN and SVGIG (reference sequence). The CDR3 contains 14 residues. The trim removed 2 bases at V and 6 bases at J, leaving 8 bases unmatched. The CDR3 sequence is CAWSPPGQGHGYTF. The CDR3 bases are TGTGCCTGGAGTCCCCCAGGACAGGGCCATGGCTACACCTTC.

The CDR3 bases are TGTGCCACCAGCCCCACGCCCGCGACAGGGGGAGACCAGCCCCAGCATTTT. Its translation is CATSPTPATGGDQPQHF. The V call is TRBV15, the J call TRBJ1-5; TRBD1 agrees at 9 bases. Germline lookup yields CDR1 LNHNV and CDR2 YYDKDF (reference sequence). The CDR3 runs to 17 residues. With V trimmed by 5 bases and J by 7 bases, 15 bases remained unmatched.

The chain links TRBV6-1 to TRBJ2-7; TRBD1 agrees at 7 bases. V was pared by 4 bases and J by 0 bases, with 6 bases of the junction left unmatched. There are 15 residues in the CDR3. Germline V CDR1 and CDR2: MNHNS, SASEGT. DNA of the CDR3: TGTGCCAGCAGTGGTGCAGGGGGATACTCCTACGAGCAGTACTTC. Translation: CASSGAGGYSYEQYF.

The genes are TRBV12-5 and TRBJ1-6, with TRBD1 matching over 8 bases. The V gene end was trimmed by 0 bases and the J gene end by 10 bases; junction bases not matched to a gene: 8. This CDR3 region has 16 residues. CDR1 and CDR2 from the germline V gene are LGHNT and FRNRAP. The CDR3 loop reads CASGLVLVTGASPLHF. CDR3 nucleotides: TGTGCTAGTGGTTTGGTACTGGTGACAGGGGCCTCACCCCTCCACTTT.

There are a few counts of this clone. The rearrangement joins TRBV10-3 to TRBJ1-2, with D unclear. V gave up 8 bases and J gave up 5 bases, with 15 bases separating them. Germline V CDR1 and CDR2: ENHRY, SYGVKD. The CDR3 length is 13 residues. CDR3 in DNA: TGTGCCATCCCAGGCCCCGACAAGTATGGCTACACCTTC. Amino acid sequence: CAIPGPDKYGYTF.

This chain links TRBV2 with TRBJ2-5, with 7 positions matching TRBD1. TRBJ2-7 explains the end of the DNA better; the J call may be wrong. The CDR3 runs to 15 residues. Per the germline V gene, CDR1 is SNHLY and CDR2 is FYNNEI. DNA for the CDR3: TGTGCCAGCAGTGAAGAAGGGGGCGAGTGGTACGAGCAGTACTTC. Protein sequence: CASSEEGGEWYEQYF.

The J gene is TRBJ2-2, the V gene TRBV7-2; possible D gene TRBD1, 7 bases. Germline CDR1 is SGHTA and CDR2 is FQGNSA. The CDR3 has 16 amino acids. V dropped 4 bases and J dropped 6 bases, with 18 bases sitting between them. The CDR3 sequence: CASSSGAGGRAGELFF. CDR3 nucleotide sequence: TGTGCCAGCAGCTCAGGGGCAGGGGGGCGGGCCGGGGAGCTGTTTTTT.

The genes are TRBV10-3 and TRBJ2-1, with D possibly TRBD1 on 6 matching bases. Germline CDR1 is ENHRY and CDR2 is SYGVKD. CDR3 length equals 14 residues. Trimming left V 3 bases short and J 4 bases short, with 10 bases between. The CDR3 DNA follows: TGTGCCATCAGTGAAGGGACAACTTACAATGAGCAGTTCTTC. Its protein product is CAISEGTTYNEQFF.

This clone came up a few times. The V gene is TRBV5-4, the J gene TRBJ2-1; 8 bases are a match to TRBD1. This CDR3 contains 15 residues. The junction had 5 bases not matched to a gene; V was cut back by 4 bases and J by 2 bases. From germline, CDR1 is SGHNT and CDR2 YYREEE (reference sequence). The CDR3 sequence: CASSPGQETYNEQFF. The CDR3, as DNA: TGTGCCAGCAGCCCGGGACAGGAGACCTACAATGAGCAGTTCTTC.

This chain joins TRBV6-5 and TRBJ1-1, with D perhaps matching TRBD1 (6 bases). This CDR3 has 14 amino acids. V was pared by 7 bases and J by 3 bases, with 15 bases between. CDR1 is MNHEY and CDR2 is SVGAGI in the germline V gene. Written as DNA, the CDR3 is TGTGCCAGCATTCGACAGGTCCCGGACACTGAAGCTTTCTTT. Translating it yields CASIRQVPDTEAFF.

This rearrangement joins TRBV16 to TRBJ1-1, with D possibly matching TRBD1 (6 bases). V was clipped by 2 bases and J by 3 bases, with 16 bases between them. The CDR3 spans 16 residues. Germline CDR1 reads KGHSY; CDR2 reads FQNENV. CDR3 nucleotide sequence: TGTGCCAGCAGCCAAATGGGGGCCGGCAGGGACACTGAAGCTTTCTTT. Translated, it gives CASSQMGAGRDTEAFF.

This clone is classed as medium-sized. The V and J genes are TRBV2 and TRBJ1-2; perhaps TRBD1 as D (6 bases). The germline gives CDR1 SNHLY, CDR2 FYNNEI. This CDR3 region has 14 residues. V gave up 5 bases and J gave up 2 bases, with 12 bases separating them. The CDR3 coding sequence is TGTGCCAGCAGTTCCCAGGGGTTAAACTATGGCTACACCTTC. As protein: CASSSQGLNYGYTF. The full variable domain, its missing parts supplied by reference TRBV2 and TRBJ1-2, is EPEVTQTPSHQVTQMGQEVILRCVPISNHLYFYWYRQILGQKVEFLVSFYNNEISEKSEIFDDQFSVERPDGSNFTLKIRSTKLEDSAMYFCASSSQGLNYGYTFGSGTRLTVV.

The chain links TRBV7-2 to TRBJ2-2; 9 nucleotides match TRBD2. V trimming: 3 bases; J trimming: 5 bases; junction bases outside the gene matches: 16. Germline V gene sequence: CDR1 SGHTA, CDR2 FQGNSA. The CDR3 is made up of 19 amino acids. The CDR3 nucleotides are TGTGCCAGCAGCTTGTACTCTTGGGTGGCGGGAGGGGGAACCGGGGAGCTGTTTTTT. Its translation: CASSLYSWVAGGGTGELFF.

A word on this clone: The junction departs from the called germline gene at one end, perhaps through a read error. This sequence joins TRBV7-9 and TRBJ1-4; 11 bases agree with TRBD1. The CDR3 spans 15 residues. The germline gives CDR1 SEHNR, CDR2 FQNEAQ (reference sequence). The CDR3 spells CSSSFPGQGGEKLFF. The CDR3 DNA follows: TGTTCCAGCAGCTTCCCGGGACAGGGGGGCGAAAAACTGTTTTTT.